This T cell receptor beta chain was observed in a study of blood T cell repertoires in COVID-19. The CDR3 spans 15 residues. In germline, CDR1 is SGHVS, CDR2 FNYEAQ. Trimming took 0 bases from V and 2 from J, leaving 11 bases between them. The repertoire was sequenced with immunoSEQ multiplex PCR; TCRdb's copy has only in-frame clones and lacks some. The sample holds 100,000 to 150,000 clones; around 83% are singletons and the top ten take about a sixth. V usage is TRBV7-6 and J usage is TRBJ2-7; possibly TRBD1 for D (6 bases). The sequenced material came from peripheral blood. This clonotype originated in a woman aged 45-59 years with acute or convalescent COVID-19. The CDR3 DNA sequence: TGTGCCAGCAGCTTAGCGTCCGGGACACCCTACGAGCAGTACTTC. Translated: CASSLASGTPYEQYF. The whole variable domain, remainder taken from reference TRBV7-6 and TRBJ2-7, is GAGVSQSPRYKVTKRGQDVALRCDPISGHVSLYWYRQALGQGPEFLTYFNYEAQQDKSGLPNDRFSAERPEGSISTLTIQRTEQRDSAMYRCASSLASGTPYEQYFGPGTRLTVT.